A selection of T cell receptor beta chains follows, all from one sample in a study of blood T cell repertoires in COVID-19. Method: immunoSEQ multiplex PCR; TCRdb's copy keeps in-frame clones and lacks some. The repertoire has about 86,000 clones, around nine tenths of them found once; the top ten carry 0.9% to 1.5%. The sample was PBMCs or T cells enriched from blood (not recorded which). Receptors were obtained from a woman aged 50 to 60 with acute COVID-19. Both conserved end residues are part of each CDR3. The D gene is left open where the match is weak. Only part of the rows carry a size: once, few, many, or a class if the clone is expanded.

d_gene,v_gene,j_gene,abundance,CDR3nt,CDR3aa
-,TRBV11-2,TRBJ1-2,-,TGTGCCAGCAGCCCGGACAGTAACTATGGCTACACCTTC,CASSPDSNYGYTF
TRBD2,TRBV3-1/TRBV3-2,TRBJ2-1,-,TGTGCCAGCAGCCAAGGGACTAGCTGGACCTACAATGAGCAGTTCTTC,CASSQGTSWTYNEQFF
TRBD1,TRBV6-1,TRBJ2-7,-,TGTGCCAGCAGTGAACAGGGGGCGGGCGAGCAGTACTTC,CASSEQGAGEQYF
TRBD1,TRBV19,TRBJ2-4,-,TGTGCCAGTAGTGCAACAGGGGGATCCAAAAACATTCAGTACTTC,CASSATGGSKNIQYF
TRBD1,TRBV4-2,TRBJ1-4,-,TGTGCCAGCAGCCAACCCGGGACAGGGCCGGGAAAACTGTTTTTT,CASSQPGTGPGKLFF
TRBD2,TRBV7-9,TRBJ2-5,-,TGTGCCAGCAGCTACGGGACTAGCGGTCTTACCCAGTACTTC,CASSYGTSGLTQYF
TRBD2,TRBV3-1/TRBV3-2,TRBJ2-1,-,TGTGCCAGCAGCCAAGCGGCAGCGGGAACTTACAATGAGCAGTTCTTC,CASSQAAAGTYNEQFF
-,TRBV10-3,TRBJ2-3,-,TGTGCCATCAGTGAGTCGAGGCAGGGTATAGATACGCAGTATTTT,CAISESRQGIDTQYF
-,TRBV10-2,TRBJ1-4,-,TGCGCCAGCAGTTGGGGGGGGGCGACGGAAAAACTGTTTTTT,CASSWGGATEKLFF
-,TRBV11-3,TRBJ2-1,-,TGTGCCAGCAGCTCTACCCGGGACACAGGCTTTCGGAATGAGCAGTTCTTC,CASSSTRDTGFRNEQFF
-,TRBV5-6,TRBJ1-2,-,TGTGCCAGCAGCATTCGGGAGGGCCGTGCTAACTATGGCTACACCTTC,CASSIREGRANYGYTF
TRBD1,TRBV27,TRBJ1-6,once,TGTGCCAGCAGTTTCAGGGGGGATAATTCACCCCTCCACTTT,CASSFRGDNSPLHF
TRBD1,TRBV5-5,TRBJ2-7,-,TGTGCCAGCAGCCAGGGACAGTACTACGAGCAGTACTTC,CASSQGQYYEQYF